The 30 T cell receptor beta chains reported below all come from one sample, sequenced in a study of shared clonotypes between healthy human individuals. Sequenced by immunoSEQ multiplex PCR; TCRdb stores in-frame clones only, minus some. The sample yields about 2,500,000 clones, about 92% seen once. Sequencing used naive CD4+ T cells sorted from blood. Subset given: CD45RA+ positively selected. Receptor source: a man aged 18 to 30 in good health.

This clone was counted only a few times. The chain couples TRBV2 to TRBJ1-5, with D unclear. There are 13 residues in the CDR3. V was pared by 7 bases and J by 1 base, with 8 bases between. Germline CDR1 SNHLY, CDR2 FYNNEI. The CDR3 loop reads CASNVDSNQPQHF. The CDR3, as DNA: TGTGCCAGCAACGTGGACAGCAATCAGCCCCAGCATTTT.

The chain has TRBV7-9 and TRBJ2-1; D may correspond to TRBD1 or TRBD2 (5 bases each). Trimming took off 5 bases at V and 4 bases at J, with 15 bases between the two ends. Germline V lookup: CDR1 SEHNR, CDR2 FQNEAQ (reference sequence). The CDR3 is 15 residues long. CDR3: CASSRGAEIYNEQFF. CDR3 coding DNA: TGTGCCAGCAGCCGAGGGGCCGAAATTTACAATGAGCAGTTCTTC.

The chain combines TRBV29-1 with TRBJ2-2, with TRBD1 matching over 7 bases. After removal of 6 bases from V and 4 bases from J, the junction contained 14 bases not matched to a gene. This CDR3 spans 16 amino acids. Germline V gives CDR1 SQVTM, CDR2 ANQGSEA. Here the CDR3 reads CSVLRPPGGSTGELFF. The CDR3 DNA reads TGCAGCGTCCTAAGACCCCCAGGGGGAAGCACCGGGGAGCTGTTTTTT.

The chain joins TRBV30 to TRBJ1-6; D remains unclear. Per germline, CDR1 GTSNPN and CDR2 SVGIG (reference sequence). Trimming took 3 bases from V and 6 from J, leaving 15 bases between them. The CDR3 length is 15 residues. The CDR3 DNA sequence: TGTGCCTGGAGGATCCGGACTCAGCTTAATTCACCCCTCCACTTT. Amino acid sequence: CAWRIRTQLNSPLHF. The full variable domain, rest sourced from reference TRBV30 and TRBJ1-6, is SQTIHQWPATLVQPVGSPLSLECTVEGTSNPNLYWYRQAAGRGLQLLFYSVGIGQISSEVPQNLSASRPQDRQFILSSKKLLLSDSGFYLCAWRIRTQLNSPLHFGNGTRLTVT.

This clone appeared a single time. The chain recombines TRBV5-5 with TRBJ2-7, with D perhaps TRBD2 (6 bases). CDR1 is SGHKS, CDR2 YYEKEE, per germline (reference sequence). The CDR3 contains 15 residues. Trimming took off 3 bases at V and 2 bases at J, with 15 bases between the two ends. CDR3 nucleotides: TGTGCCAGCAGCTGGGCGCCAACGGGGGCCTACGAGCAGTACTTC. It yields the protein CASSWAPTGAYEQYF.

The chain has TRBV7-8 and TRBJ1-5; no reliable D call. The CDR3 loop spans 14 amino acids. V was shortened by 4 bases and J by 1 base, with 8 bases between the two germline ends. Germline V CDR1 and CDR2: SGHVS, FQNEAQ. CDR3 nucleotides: TGTGCCAGCAGCTCGCCGTCGAGCAATCAGCCCCAGCATTTT. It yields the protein CASSSPSSNQPQHF.

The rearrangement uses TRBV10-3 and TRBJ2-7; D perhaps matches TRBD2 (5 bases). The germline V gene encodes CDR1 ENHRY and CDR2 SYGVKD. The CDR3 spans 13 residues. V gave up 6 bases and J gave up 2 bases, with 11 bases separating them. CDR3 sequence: CAISLADTYEQYF. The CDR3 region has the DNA TGTGCCATCAGCCTAGCCGATACCTACGAGCAGTACTTC.

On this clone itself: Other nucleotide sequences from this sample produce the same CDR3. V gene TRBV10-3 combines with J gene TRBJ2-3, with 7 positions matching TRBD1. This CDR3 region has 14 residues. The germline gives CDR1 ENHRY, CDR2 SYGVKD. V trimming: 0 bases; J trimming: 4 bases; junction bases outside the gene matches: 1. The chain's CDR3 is CAISESTGADTQYF. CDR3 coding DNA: TGTGCCATCAGTGAGTCAACAGGGGCAGATACGCAGTATTTT.

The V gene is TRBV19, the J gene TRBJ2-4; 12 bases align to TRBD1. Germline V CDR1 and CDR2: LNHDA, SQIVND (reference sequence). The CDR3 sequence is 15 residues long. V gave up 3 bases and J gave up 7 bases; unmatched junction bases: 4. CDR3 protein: CASSIPGTGGNIQYF. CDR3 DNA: TGTGCCAGTAGTATTCCCGGGACAGGGGGCAACATTCAGTACTTC.

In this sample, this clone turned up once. The CDR3 is CASSLGPVNTEAFF. Here the CDR3 DNA reads TGTGCCAGCAGCCTGGGACCGGTGAACACTGAAGCTTTCTTT. This chain joins TRBV6-1 and TRBJ1-1, with a weak D call TRBD1 (5 bases). V dropped 6 bases and J dropped 0 bases, with 11 bases sitting between them. CDR3 size: 14 residues. The germline V gene has CDR1 MNHNS and CDR2 SASEGT.

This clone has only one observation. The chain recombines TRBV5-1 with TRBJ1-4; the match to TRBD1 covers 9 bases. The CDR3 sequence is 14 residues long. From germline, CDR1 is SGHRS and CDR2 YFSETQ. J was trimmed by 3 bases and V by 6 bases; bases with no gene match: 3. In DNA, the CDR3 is TGCGCCAGCAACAGGGGGCTTGCTAATGAAAAACTGTTTTTT. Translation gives CASNRGLANEKLFF.

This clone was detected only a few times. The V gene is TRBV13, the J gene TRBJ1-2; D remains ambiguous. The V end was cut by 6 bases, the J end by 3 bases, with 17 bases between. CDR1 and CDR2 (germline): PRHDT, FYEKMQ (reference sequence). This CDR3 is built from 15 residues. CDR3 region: CASRPLGQTYYGYTF. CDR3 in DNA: TGTGCCAGCAGGCCCCTCGGGCAGACCTACTATGGCTACACCTTC. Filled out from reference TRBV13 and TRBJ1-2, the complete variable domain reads AAGVIQSPRHLIKEKRETATLKCYPIPRHDTVYWYQQGPGQDPQFLISFYEKMQSDKGSIPDRFSAQQFSDYHSELNMSSLELGDSALYFCASRPLGQTYYGYTFGSGTRLTVV.

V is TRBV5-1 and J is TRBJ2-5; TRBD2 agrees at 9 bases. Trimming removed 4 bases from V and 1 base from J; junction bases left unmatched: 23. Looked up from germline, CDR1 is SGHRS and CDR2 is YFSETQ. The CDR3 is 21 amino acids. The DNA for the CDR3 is TGCGCCAGCAGCCGCACAGCTGGGGGAAGCGGGGGGCCCACATCCCAAGAGACCCAGTACTTC. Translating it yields CASSRTAGGSGGPTSQETQYF. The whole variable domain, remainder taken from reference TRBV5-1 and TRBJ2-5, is KAGVTQTPRYLIKTRGQQVTLSCSPISGHRSVSWYQQTPGQGLQFLFEYFSETQRNKGNFPGRFSGRQFSNSRSEMNVSTLELGDSALYLCASSRTAGGSGGPTSQETQYFGPGTRLLVL.

The CDR3 sequence is CASSIGAGNYGYTF. In nucleotides, the CDR3 is TGTGCCAGTAGTATAGGGGCGGGAAACTATGGCTACACCTTC. V gene TRBV19 combines with J gene TRBJ1-2; D is unclear. The germline V and J ends were trimmed by 1 base and 2 bases, with 8 bases remaining between them. In germline, CDR1 is LNHDA, CDR2 SQIVND (reference sequence). The CDR3 is made up of 14 amino acids. The whole variable domain, remainder taken from reference TRBV19 and TRBJ1-2, is DGGITQSPKYLFRKEGQNVTLSCEQNLNHDAMYWYRQDPGQGLRLIYYSQIVNDFQKGDIAEGYSVSREKKESFPLTVTSAQKNPTAFYLCASSIGAGNYGYTFGSGTRLTVV.

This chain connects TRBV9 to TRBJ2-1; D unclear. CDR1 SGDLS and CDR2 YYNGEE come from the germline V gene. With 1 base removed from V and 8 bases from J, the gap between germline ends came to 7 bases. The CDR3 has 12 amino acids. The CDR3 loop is CASSVSTDEQFF. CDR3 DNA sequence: TGTGCCAGCAGCGTAAGTACGGATGAGCAGTTCTTC.

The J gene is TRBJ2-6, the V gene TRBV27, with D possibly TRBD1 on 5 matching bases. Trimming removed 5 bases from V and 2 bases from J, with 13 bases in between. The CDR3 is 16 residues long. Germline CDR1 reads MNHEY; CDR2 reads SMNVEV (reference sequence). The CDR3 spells CASSPAPGTGANVLTF. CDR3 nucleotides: TGTGCCAGCAGTCCCGCCCCAGGGACTGGGGCCAACGTCCTGACTTTC.

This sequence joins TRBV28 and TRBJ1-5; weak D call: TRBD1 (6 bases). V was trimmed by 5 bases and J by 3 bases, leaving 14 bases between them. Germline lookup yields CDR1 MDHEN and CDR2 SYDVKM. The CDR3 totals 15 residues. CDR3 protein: CASSQIGQFNQPQHF. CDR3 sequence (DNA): TGTGCCAGCAGTCAGATCGGACAGTTCAATCAGCCCCAGCATTTT. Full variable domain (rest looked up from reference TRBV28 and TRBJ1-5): DVKVTQSSRYLVKRTGEKVFLECVQDMDHENMFWYRQDPGLGLRLIYFSYDVKMKEKGDIPEGYSVSREKKERFSLILESASTNQTSMYLCASSQIGQFNQPQHFGDGTRLSIL.

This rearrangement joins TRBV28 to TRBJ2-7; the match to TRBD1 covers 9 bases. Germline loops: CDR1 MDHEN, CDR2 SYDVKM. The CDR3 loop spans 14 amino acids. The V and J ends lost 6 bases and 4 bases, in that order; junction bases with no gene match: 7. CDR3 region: CASSTGTGRYEQYF. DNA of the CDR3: TGTGCCAGCAGCACCGGGACAGGGAGGTACGAGCAGTACTTC.

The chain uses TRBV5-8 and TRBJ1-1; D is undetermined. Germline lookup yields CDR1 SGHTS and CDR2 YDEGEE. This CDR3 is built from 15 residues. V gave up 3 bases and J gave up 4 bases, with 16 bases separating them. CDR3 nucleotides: TGTGCCAGCAGCTCCCTCCGAGGCCAACGCACTGAAGCTTTCTTT. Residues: CASSSLRGQRTEAFF.

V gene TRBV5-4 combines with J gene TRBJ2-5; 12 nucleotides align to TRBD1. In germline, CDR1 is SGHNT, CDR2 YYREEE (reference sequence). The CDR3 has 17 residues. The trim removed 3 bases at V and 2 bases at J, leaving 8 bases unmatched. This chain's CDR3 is CASSSGTGGLGQETQYF. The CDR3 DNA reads TGTGCCAGCAGCTCCGGGACAGGGGGCCTGGGGCAAGAGACCCAGTACTTC.

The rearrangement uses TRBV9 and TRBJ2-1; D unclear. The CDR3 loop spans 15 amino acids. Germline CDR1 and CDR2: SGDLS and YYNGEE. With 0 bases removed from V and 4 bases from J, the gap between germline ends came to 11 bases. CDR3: CASSVEGQEYNEQFF. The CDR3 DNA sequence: TGTGCCAGCAGCGTAGAAGGCCAGGAGTACAATGAGCAGTTCTTC.

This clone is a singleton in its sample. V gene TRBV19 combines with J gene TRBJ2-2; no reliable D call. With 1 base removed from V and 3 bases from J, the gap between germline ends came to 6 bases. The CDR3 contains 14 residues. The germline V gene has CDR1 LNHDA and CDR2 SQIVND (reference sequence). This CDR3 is CASSIAGYTGELFF. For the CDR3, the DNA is TGTGCCAGTAGTATAGCTGGATACACCGGGGAGCTGTTTTTT.

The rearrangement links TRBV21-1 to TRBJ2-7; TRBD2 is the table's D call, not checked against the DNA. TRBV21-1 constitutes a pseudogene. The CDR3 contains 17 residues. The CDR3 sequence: CASSAPPLAGLHYEQYF. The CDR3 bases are TGTGCCAGCAGCGCCCCCCCGCTAGCGGGGCTTCACTACGAGCAGTACTTC.

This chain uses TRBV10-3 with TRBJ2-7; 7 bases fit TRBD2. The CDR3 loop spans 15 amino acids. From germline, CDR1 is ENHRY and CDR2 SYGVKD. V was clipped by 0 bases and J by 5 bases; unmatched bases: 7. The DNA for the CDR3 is TGTGCCATCAGTGAGTCGCTGGGAGGGAGCGACGAGCAGTACTTC. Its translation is CAISESLGGSDEQYF.

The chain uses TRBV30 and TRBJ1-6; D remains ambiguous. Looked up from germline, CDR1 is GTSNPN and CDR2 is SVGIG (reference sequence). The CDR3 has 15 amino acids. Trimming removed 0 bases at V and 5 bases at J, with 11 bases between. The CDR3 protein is CAWSVRSRDNSPLHF. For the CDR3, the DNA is TGTGCCTGGAGTGTACGGTCGAGAGATAATTCACCCCTCCACTTT.

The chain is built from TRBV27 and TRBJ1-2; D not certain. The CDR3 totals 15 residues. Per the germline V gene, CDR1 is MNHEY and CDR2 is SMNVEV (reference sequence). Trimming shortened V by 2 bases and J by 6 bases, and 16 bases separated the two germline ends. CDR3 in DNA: TGTGCCAGCAGTTTAACCTGGGAGCATGTGGATGGCTACACCTTC. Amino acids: CASSLTWEHVDGYTF.

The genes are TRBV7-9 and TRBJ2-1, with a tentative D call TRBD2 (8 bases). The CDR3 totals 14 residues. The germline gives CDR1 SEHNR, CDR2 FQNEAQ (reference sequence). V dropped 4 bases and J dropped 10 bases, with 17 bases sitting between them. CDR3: CASSSGGLVAEQFF. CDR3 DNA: TGTGCCAGCAGCTCAGGGGGACTAGTCGCCGAGCAGTTCTTC.

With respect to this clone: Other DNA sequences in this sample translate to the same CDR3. Here the CDR3 reads CASSDRDVQPQHF. The CDR3 DNA reads as TGTGCCAGCAGTGACAGGGACGTTCAGCCCCAGCATTTT. V gene TRBV6-1 combines with J gene TRBJ1-5; tentatively, D is TRBD1 (5 bases). V shed 3 bases and J shed 6 bases, with 9 bases lying between them. The CDR3 runs 13 residues. Germline-derived CDR1 and CDR2 are MNHNS and SASEGT.

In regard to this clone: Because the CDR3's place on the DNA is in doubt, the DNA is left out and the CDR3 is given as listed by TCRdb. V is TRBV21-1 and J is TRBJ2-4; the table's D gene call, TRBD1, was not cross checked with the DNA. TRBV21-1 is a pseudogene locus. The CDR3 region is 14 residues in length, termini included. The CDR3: CASSKVGTGTIQYF.

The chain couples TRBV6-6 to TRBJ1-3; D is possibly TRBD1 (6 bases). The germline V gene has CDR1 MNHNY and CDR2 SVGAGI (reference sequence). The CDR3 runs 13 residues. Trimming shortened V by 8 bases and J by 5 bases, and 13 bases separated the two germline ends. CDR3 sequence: CASFRGDRNTIYF. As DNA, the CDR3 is TGTGCCAGCTTTAGAGGGGACAGAAACACCATATATTTT.